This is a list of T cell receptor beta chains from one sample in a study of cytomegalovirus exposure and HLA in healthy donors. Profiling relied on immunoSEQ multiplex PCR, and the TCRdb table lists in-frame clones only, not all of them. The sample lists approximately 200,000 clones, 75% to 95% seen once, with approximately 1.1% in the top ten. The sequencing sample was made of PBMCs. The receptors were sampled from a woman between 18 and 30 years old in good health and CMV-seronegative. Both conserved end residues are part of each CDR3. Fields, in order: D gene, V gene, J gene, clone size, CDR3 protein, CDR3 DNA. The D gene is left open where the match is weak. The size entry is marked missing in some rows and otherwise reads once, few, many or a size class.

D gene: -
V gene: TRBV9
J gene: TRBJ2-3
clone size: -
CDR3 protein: CASSLRSSTDTQYF
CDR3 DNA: TGTGCCAGCAGCCTTCGGTCTAGCACAGATACGCAGTATTTT

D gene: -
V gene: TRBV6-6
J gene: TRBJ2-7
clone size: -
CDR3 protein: CASSPNPGSYEQYF
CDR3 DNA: TGTGCCAGCAGCCCTAACCCCGGTAGCTACGAGCAGTACTTC

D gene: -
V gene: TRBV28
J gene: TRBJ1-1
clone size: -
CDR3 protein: CASSLGGRNLFEAFF
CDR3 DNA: TGTGCCAGCAGCCTGGGGGGACGGAACCTCTTTGAAGCTTTCTTT

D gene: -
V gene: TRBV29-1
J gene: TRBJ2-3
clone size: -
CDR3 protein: CSGAQDTQYF
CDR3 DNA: TGCAGCGGGGCCCAAGATACGCAGTATTTT

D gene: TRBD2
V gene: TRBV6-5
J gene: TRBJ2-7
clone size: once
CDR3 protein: CASTRPGGQNEQYF
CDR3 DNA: TGTGCCAGCACCCGCCCGGGGGGGCAGAACGAGCAGTACTTC

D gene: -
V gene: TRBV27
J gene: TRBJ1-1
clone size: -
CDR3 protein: CASSFRGITEAFF
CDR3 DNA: TGTGCCAGCAGTTTCAGGGGCATCACTGAAGCTTTCTTT

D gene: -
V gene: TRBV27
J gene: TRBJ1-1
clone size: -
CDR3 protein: CASSSLWREDTEAFF
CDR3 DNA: TGTGCCAGCAGTTCGCTTTGGCGTGAGGACACTGAAGCTTTCTTT

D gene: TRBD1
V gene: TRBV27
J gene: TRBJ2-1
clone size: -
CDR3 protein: CASSFGQGTYNEQFF
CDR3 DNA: TGTGCCAGCAGTTTCGGACAGGGCACCTACAATGAGCAGTTCTTC

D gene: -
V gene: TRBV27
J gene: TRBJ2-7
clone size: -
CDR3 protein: CASSLSGSYEQYF
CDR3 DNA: TGTGCCAGCAGTTTATCAGGGAGCTACGAGCAGTACTTC

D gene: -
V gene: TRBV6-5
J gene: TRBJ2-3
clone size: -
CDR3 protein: CASSISQGTDTQYF
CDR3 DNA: TGTGCCAGCAGTATTTCACAGGGAACAGATACGCAGTATTTT

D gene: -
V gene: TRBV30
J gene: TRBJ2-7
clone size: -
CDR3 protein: CAWTGVPSYEQYF
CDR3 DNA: TGTGCCTGGACGGGGGTACCCTCCTACGAGCAGTACTTC

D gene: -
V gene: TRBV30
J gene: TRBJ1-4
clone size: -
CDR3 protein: CAWSPTGTRVDEKLFF
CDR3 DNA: TGTGCCTGGAGTCCAACCGGGACACGGGTCGATGAAAAACTGTTTTTT

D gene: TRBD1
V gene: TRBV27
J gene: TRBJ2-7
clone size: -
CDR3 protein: CAIGRDRVYEQYF
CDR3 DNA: TGTGCCATCGGAAGGGACAGGGTCTACGAGCAGTACTTC

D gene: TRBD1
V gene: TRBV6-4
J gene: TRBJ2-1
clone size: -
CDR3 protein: CATRTGANEQFF
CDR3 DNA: TGTGCCACTCGGACAGGGGCGAATGAGCAGTTCTTC

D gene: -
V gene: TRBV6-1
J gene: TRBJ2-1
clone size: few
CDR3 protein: CASPANTGEQFF
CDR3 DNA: TGTGCCAGCCCCGCAAATACCGGTGAGCAGTTCTTC

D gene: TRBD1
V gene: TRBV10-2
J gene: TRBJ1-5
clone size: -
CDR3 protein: CASSEGQGVNSNQPQHF
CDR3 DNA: TGCGCCAGCAGCGAGGGACAGGGGGTGAATAGCAATCAGCCCCAGCATTTT

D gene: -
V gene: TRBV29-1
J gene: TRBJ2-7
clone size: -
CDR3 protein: CSVGTPGLDEQYF
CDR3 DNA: TGCAGCGTTGGGACGCCAGGGCTGGACGAGCAGTACTTC

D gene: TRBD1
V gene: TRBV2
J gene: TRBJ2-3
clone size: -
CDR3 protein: CASSRDSRGTDTQYF
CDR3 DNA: TGTGCCAGCAGTCGGGACAGTAGAGGCACAGATACGCAGTATTTT

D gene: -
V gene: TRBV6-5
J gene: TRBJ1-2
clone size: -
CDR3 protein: CASSYSAGNNYGYTF
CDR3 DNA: TGTGCCAGCAGTTACTCGGCAGGGAATAACTATGGCTACACCTTC

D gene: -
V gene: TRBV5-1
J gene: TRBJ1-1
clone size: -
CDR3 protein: CASSLQKNTEAFF
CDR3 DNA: TGCGCCAGCAGCCTACAGAAGAACACTGAAGCTTTCTTT

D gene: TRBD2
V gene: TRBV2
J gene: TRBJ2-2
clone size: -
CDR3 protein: CASRREGGPTGELFF
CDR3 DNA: TGTGCCAGCAGGAGGGAGGGAGGGCCCACCGGGGAGCTGTTTTTT

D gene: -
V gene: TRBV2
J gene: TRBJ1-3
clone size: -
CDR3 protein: CASSEENLSSGNTIYF
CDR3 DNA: TGTGCCAGCAGTGAGGAGAATCTTAGCTCTGGAAACACCATATATTTT

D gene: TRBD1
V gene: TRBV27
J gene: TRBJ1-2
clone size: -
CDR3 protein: CASSQNRQGIYGYTF
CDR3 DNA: TGTGCCAGCAGTCAAAATAGACAGGGAATCTATGGCTACACCTTC

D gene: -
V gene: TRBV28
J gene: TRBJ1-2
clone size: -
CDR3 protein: CASSSGREYRYTF
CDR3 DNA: TGTGCCAGCAGTTCGGGACGGGAGTATCGCTACACCTTC

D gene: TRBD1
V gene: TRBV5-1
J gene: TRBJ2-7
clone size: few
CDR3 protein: CASSRGLDRRNYEQYF
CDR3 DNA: TGCGCCAGCAGCCGGGGATTGGACAGGAGAAACTACGAGCAGTACTTC

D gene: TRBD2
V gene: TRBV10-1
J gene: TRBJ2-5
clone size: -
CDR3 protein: CASSSIAGAQETQYF
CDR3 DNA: TGCGCCAGCAGTTCGATAGCGGGAGCCCAAGAGACCCAGTACTTC

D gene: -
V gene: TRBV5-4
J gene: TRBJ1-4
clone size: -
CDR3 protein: CASSLPGVGEKLFF
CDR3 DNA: TGTGCCAGCAGCTTGCCAGGGGTCGGTGAAAAACTGTTTTTT

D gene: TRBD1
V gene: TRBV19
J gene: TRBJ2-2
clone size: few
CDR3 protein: CASSRQGWNTGELFF
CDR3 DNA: TGTGCCAGTAGTAGACAGGGATGGAACACCGGGGAGCTGTTTTTT

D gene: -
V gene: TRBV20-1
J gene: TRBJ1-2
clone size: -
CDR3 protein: CSAQTAGYTF
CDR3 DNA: TGCAGTGCTCAGACAGCCGGCTACACCTTC

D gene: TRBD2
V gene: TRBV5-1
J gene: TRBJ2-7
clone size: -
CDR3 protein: CASKVGLAGSNEQYF
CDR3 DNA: TGCGCCAGCAAGGTAGGACTAGCGGGATCTAACGAGCAGTACTTC

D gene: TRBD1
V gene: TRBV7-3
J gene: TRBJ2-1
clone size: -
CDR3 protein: CASSGQGDSYNEQFF
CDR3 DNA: TGTGCCAGCAGCGGACAGGGGGACTCCTACAATGAGCAGTTCTTC

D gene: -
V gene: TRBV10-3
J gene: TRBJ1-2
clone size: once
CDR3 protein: CAISESGGPYGYTF
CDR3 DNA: TGTGCCATCAGTGAGTCTGGGGGCCCCTATGGCTACACCTTC

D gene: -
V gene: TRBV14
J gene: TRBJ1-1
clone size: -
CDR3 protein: CASSPKRLGMNTEAFF
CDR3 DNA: TGTGCCAGCAGCCCGAAGAGACTTGGAATGAACACTGAAGCTTTCTTT

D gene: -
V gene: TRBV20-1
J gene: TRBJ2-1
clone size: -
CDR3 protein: CSATGYNEQFF
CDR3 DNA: TGCAGTGCTACCGGCTACAATGAGCAGTTCTTC

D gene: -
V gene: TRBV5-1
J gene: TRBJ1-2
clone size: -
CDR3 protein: CASSLLTGAQDGYTF
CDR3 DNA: TGCGCCAGCAGCTTGCTGACAGGCGCACAGGATGGCTACACCTTC

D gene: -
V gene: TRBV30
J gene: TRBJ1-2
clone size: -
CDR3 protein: CAWRGRGSGYTF
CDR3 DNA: TGTGCCTGGAGGGGCAGGGGATCTGGCTACACCTTC

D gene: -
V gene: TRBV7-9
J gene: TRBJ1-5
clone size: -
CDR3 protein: CASSSSTGNQPQHF
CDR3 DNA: TGTGCCAGCAGCTCGTCGACAGGCAATCAGCCCCAGCATTTT

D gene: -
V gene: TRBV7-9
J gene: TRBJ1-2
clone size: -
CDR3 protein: CASSLALRFADYGYTF
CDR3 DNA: TGTGCCAGCAGCTTAGCGCTGCGCTTCGCGGACTATGGCTACACCTTC

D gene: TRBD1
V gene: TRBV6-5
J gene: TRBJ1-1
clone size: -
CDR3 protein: CASSRGQRNTEAFF
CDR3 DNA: TGTGCCAGCAGCAGGGGACAGCGGAACACTGAAGCTTTCTTT

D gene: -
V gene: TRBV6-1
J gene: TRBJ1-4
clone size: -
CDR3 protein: CASNLHRPGEKLFF
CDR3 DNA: TGTGCCAGCAACCTACACCGGCCGGGAGAAAAACTGTTTTTT

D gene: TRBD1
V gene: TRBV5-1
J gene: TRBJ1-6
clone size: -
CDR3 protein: CASSSGQGSYNSPLHF
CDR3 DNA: TGCGCCAGCAGCTCGGGACAGGGCTCCTATAATTCACCCCTCCACTTT

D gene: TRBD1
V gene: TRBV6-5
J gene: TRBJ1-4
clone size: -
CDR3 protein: CASSFTGGEKLFF
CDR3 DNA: TGTGCCAGCAGCTTTACAGGGGGGGAAAAACTGTTTTTT

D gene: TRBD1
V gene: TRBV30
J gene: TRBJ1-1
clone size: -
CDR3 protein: CASEGGQGGENTEAFF
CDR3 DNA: TGTGCCTCCGAAGGGGGACAGGGAGGTGAGAACACTGAAGCTTTCTTT

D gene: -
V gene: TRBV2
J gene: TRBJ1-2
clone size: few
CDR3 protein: CASSGEAGGYTF
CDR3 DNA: TGTGCCAGCAGTGGGGAGGCAGGTGGCTACACCTTC

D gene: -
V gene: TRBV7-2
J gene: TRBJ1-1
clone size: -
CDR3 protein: CASNEWGRVFKGAFF
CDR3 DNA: TGTGCCAGCAACGAGTGGGGCAGGGTCTTTAAGGGAGCTTTCTTT

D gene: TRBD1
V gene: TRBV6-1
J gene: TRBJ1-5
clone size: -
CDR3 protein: CASKIGTGGEPQHF
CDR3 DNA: TGTGCCAGCAAGATCGGGACAGGGGGAGAGCCCCAGCATTTT

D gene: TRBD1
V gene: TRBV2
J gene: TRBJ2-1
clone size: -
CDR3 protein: CASIRQGYNEQFF
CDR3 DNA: TGTGCCAGCATACGACAGGGCTACAATGAGCAGTTCTTC

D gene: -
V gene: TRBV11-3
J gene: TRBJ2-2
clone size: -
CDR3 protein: CASSLGSLYDTGELFF
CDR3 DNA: TGTGCCAGCAGCTTGGGCTCTCTCTACGATACCGGGGAGCTGTTTTTT

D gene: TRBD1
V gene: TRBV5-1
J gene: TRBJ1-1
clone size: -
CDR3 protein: CASSPDRGTEAFF
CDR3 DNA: TGCGCCAGCAGCCCTGACAGGGGAACTGAAGCTTTCTTT

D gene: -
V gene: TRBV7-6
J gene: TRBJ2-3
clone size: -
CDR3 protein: CASSIVASATDTQYF
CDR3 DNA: TGTGCCAGCAGCATTGTGGCTAGCGCCACAGATACGCAGTATTTT

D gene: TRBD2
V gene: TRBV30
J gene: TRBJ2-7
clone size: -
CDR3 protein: CAWGLASEQYF
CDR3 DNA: TGTGCCTGGGGACTAGCTTCCGAGCAGTACTTC

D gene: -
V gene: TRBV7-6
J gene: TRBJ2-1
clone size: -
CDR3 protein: CASSFLSDPLRFYGSEQFF
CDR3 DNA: TGTGCCAGCAGCTTCTTAAGCGACCCGCTCCGCTTTTATGGGTCTGAGCAGTTCTTC

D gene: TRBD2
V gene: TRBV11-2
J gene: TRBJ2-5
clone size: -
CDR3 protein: CASSLGSSGSGVETQYF
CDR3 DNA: TGTGCCAGCAGCTTAGGCTCCAGCGGGAGTGGTGTAGAGACCCAGTACTTC